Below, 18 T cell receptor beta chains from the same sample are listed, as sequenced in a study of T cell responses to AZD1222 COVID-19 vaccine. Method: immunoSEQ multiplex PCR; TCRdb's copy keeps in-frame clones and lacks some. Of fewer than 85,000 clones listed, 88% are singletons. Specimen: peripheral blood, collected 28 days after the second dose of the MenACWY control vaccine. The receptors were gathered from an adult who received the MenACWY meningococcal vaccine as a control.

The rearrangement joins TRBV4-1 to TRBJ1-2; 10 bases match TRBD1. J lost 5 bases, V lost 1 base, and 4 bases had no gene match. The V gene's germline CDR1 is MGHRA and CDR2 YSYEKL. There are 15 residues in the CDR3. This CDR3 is CASSQGTGGTYGYTF. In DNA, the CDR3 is TGCGCCAGCAGCCAAGGGACAGGGGGGACTTATGGCTACACCTTC.

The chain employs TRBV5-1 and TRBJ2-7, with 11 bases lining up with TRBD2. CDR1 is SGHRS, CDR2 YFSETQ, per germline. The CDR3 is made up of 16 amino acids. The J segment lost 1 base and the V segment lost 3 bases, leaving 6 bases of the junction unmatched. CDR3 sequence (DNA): TGCGCCAGCAGCTCATCGACTAGCGGGGTTTCCTACGAGCAGTACTTC. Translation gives CASSSSTSGVSYEQYF. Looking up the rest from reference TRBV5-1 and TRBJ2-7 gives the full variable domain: KAGVTQTPRYLIKTRGQQVTLSCSPISGHRSVSWYQQTPGQGLQFLFEYFSETQRNKGNFPGRFSGRQFSNSRSEMNVSTLELGDSALYLCASSSSTSGVSYEQYFGPGTRLTVT.

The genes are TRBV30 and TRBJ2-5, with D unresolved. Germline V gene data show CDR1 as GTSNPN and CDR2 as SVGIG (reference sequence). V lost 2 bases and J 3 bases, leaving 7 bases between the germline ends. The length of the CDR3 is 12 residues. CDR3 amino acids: CAWSPFKETQYF. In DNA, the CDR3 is TGTGCCTGGAGTCCGTTTAAAGAGACCCAGTACTTC.

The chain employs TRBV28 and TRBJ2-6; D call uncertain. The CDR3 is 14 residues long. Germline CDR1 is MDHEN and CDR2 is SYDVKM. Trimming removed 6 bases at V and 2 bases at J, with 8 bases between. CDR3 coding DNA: TGTGCCAGCAGCTTCCTGGCTGGGGCCAACGTCCTGACTTTC. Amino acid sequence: CASSFLAGANVLTF.

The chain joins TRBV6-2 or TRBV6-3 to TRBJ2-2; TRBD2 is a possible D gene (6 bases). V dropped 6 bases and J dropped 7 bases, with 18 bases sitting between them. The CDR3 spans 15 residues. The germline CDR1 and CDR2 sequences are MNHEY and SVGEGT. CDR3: CASSPPRRDVGELFF. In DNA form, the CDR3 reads TGTGCCAGCAGCCCCCCGAGGCGGGACGTCGGGGAGCTGTTTTTT.

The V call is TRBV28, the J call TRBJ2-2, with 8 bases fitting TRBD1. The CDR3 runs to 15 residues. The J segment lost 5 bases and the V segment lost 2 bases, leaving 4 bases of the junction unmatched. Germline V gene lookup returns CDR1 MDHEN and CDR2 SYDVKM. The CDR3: CASSLAQGATGELFF. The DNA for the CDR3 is TGTGCCAGCAGTTTAGCCCAGGGGGCGACCGGGGAGCTGTTTTTT.

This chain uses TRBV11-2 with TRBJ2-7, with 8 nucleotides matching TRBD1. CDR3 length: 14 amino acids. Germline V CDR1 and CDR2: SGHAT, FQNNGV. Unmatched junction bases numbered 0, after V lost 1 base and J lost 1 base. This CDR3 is CASSLGTGSYEQYF. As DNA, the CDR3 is TGTGCCAGCAGCTTAGGGACAGGGTCCTACGAGCAGTACTTC.

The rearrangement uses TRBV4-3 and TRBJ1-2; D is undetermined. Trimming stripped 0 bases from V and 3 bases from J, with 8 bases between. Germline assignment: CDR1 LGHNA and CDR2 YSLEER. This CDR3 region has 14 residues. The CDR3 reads CASSQETWDYGYTF. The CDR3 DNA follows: TGCGCCAGCAGCCAAGAAACCTGGGACTATGGCTACACCTTC.

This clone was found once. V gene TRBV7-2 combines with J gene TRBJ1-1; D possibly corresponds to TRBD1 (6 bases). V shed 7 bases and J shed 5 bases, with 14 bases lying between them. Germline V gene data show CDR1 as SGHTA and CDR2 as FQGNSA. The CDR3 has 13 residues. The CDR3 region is CASTQGQGTEAFF. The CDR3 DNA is TGTGCCAGCACCCAAGGGCAGGGGACTGAAGCTTTCTTT.

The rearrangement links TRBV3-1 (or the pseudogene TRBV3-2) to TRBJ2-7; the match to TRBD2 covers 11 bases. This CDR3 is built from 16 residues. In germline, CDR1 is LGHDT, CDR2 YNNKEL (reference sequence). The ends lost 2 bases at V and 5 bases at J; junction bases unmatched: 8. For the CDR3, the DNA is TGTGCCAGCAGCCAACTACCGACTAGCGGGACCGACGAGCAGTACTTC. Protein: CASSQLPTSGTDEQYF.

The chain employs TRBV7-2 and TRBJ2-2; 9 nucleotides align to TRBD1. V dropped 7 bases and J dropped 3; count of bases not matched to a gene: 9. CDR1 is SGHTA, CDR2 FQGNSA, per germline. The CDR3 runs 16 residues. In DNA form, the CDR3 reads TGTGCCAGCAAGGACAGGGGCATCCTTCACACCGGGGAGCTGTTTTTT. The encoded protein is CASKDRGILHTGELFF.

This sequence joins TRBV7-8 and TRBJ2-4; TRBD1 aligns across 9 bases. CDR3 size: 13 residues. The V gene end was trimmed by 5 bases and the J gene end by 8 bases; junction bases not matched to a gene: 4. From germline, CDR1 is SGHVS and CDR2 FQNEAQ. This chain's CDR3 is CASSQRTGDIQYF. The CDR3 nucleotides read TGTGCCAGCAGCCAGAGGACAGGGGACATTCAGTACTTC.

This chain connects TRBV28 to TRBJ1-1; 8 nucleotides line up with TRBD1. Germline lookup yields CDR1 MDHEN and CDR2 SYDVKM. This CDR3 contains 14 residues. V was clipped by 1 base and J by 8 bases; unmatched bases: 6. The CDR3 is CASSLLGQGAEAFF. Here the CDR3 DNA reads TGTGCCAGCAGTTTATTAGGGCAGGGGGCGGAAGCTTTCTTT.

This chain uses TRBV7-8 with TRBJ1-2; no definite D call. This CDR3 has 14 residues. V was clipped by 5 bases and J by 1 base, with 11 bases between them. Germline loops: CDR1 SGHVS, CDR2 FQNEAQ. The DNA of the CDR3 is TGTGCCAGCAGCATTGGACCTTATAACTATGGCTACACCTTC. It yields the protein CASSIGPYNYGYTF.

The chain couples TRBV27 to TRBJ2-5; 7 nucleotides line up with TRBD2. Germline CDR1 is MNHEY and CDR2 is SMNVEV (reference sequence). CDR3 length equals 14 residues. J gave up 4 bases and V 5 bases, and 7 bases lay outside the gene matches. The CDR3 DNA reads TGTGCCAGCAGTCTTGGTGGGGGGGGAGAGACCCAGTACTTC. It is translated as CASSLGGGGETQYF.

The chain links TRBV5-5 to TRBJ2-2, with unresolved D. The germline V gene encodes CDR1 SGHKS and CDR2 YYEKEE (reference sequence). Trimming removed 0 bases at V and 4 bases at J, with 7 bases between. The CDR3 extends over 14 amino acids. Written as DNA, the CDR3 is TGTGCCAGCAGCTTGGATATGGGCACCGGGGAGCTGTTTTTT. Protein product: CASSLDMGTGELFF.

DNA of the CDR3: TGTGCCAGCAGCGATCGATCTAGGGGCAACATTCAGTACTTC. It yields the protein CASSDRSRGNIQYF. The rearrangement joins TRBV11-3 to TRBJ2-4; TRBD1 might be the D (5 bases). Germline CDR1 and CDR2: SGHNT and YENEEA. V was shortened by 5 bases and J by 7 bases, with 15 bases between the two germline ends. This CDR3 is built from 14 residues.

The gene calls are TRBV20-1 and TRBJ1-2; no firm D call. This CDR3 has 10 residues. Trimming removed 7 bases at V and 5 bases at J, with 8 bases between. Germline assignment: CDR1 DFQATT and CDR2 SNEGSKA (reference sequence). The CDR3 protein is CSGQSYGYTF. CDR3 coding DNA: TGCAGTGGGCAGAGTTATGGCTACACCTTC.